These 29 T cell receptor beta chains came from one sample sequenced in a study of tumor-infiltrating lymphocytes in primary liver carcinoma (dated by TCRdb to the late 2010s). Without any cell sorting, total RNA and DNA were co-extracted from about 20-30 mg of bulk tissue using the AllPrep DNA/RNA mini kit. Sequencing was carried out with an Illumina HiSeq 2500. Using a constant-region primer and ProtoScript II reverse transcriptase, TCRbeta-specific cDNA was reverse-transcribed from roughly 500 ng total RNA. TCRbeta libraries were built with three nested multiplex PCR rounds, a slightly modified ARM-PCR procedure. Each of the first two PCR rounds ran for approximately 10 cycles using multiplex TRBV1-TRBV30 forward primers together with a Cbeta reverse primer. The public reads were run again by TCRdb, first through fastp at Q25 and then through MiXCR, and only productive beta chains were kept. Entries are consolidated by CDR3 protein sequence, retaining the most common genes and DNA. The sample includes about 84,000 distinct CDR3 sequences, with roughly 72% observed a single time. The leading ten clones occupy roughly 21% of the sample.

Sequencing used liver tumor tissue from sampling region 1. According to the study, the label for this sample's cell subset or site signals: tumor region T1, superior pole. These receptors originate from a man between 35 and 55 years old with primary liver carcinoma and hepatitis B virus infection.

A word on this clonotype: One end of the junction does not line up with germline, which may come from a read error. The DNA for the CDR3 is TGCGCCAGCGGCCAAAGTCAGACCACGGATACGCAGTATTTT. It is translated as CASGQSQTTDTQYF. The chain employs TRBV4-1 and TRBJ2-3; D remains ambiguous. Germline CDR1 and CDR2: MGHRA and YSYEKL. This CDR3 is built from 14 residues.

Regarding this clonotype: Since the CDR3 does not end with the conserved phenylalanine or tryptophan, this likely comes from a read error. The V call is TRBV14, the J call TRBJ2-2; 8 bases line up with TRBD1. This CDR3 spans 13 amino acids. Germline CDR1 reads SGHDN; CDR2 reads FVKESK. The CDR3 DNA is TGTGCTAGCGCGACGACAGGGGCCGGGGAGCTGTTTTTA. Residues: CASATTGAGELFL.

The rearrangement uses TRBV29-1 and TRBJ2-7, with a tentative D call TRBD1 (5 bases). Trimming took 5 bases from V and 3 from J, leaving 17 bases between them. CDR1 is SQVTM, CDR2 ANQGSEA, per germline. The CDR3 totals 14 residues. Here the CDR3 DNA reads TGCAGCGTTTACGGACAAATAAGCTTCTACGAGCAGTACTTC. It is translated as CSVYGQISFYEQYF.

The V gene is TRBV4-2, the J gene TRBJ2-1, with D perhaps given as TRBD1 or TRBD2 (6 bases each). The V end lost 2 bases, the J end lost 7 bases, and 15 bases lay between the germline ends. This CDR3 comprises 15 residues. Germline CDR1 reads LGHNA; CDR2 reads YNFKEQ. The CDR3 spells CASSQSARGENEQFF. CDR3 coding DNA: TGTGCCAGCAGCCAAAGCGCGAGGGGGGAGAATGAGCAGTTCTTC.

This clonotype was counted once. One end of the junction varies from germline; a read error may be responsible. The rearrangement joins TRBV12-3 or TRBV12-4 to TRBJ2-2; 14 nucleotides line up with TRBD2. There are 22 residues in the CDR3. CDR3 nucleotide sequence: TGCGCCAGCAGGACCCCCCGGGTCCCCGGGACTAGCGGGAGAAGAAGCACCGGGGAGCTGTTTTTT. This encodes CASRTPRVPGTSGRRSTGELFF.

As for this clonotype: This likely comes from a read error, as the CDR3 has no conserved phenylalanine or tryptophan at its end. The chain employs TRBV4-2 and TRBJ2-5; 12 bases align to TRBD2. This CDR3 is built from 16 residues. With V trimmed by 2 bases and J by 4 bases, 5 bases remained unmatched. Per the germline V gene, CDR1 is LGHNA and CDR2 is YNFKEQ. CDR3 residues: CASSQRLAGVGETQYL. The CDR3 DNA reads TGTGCCAGCAGCCAAAGACTAGCGGGAGTGGGAGAGACCCAGTACTTG.

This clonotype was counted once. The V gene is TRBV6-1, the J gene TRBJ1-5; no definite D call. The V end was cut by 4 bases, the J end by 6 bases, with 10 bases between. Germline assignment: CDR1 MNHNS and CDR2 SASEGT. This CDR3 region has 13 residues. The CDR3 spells CASSVSEGQPQHF. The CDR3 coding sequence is TGTGCCAGCAGTGTATCGGAAGGTCAGCCCCAGCATTTT.

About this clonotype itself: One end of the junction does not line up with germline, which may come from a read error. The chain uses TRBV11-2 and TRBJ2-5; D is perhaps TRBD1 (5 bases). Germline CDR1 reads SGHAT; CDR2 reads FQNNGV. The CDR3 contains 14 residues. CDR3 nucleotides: TGTGCCAGCTGCTTAGAAAGGGGCACTGAGACCCAGTACTTC. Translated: CASCLERGTETQYF.

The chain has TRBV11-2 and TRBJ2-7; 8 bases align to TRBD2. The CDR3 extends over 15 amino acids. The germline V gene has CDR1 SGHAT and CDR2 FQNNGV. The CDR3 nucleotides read TGTGTAATCAGCTTCCCGGGACTAGGGATCCACGAGCAGTACTTC. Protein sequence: CVISFPGLGIHEQYF.

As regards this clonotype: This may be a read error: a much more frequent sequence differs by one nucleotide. CDR3 residues: CASGLLRETQYF. The CDR3 DNA reads TGTGCCAGCGGCCTCCTTCGAGAGACCCAGTACTTC. J is TRBJ2-5 and V is TRBV28; D uncertain. The CDR3 spans 12 residues. Germline V gene sequence: CDR1 MDHEN, CDR2 SYDVKM. The V end was cut by 8 bases, the J end by 4 bases, with 11 bases between.

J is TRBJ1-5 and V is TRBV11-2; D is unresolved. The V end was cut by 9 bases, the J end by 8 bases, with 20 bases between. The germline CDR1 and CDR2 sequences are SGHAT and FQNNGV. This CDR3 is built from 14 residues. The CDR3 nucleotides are TGTGCCAGGAGCACCGGACGGGTCCCCGAGCCCCAGCATTTT. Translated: CARSTGRVPEPQHF.

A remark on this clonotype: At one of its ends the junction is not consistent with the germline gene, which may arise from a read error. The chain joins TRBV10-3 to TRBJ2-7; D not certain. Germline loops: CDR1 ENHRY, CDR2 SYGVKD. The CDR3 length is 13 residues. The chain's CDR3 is CAITSIADYEQYF. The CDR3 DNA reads TGCGCCATCACCTCGATTGCTGACTACGAGCAGTACTTC.

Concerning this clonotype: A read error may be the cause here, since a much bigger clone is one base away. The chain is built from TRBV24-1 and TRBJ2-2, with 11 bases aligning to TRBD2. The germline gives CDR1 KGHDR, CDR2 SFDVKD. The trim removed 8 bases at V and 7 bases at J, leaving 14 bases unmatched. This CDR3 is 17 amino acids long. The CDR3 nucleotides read TGTGCCACCACTGACCGAACTAGCGGGAGTTCGAGCGGGGAGCTGTTTTTT. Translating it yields CATTDRTSGSSSGELFF.

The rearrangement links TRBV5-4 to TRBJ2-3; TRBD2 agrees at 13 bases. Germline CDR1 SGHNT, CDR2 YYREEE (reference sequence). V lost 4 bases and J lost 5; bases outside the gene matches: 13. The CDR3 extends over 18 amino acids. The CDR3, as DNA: TGTGCCAGCAGCCCTGGGACTAGCGGGGTCTGTGGCAAAGATACGCAGTATTTT. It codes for CASSPGTSGVCGKDTQYF.

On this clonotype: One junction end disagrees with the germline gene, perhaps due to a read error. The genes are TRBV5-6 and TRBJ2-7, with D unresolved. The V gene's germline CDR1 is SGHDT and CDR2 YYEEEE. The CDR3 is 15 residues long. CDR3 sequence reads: CASSLESASSYEQNF. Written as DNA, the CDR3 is TGTGCCAGCAGTCTTGAGAGCGCCAGCTCCTACGAGCAGAACTTC.

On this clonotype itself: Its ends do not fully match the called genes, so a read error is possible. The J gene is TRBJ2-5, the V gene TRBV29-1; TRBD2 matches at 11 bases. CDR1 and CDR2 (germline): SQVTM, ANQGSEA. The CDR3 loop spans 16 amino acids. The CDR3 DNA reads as TGTAGCGCTGCACGTACTAGCGGGAGAGCTCAAGAGACCCAGTACTTC. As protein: CSAARTSGRAQETQYF.

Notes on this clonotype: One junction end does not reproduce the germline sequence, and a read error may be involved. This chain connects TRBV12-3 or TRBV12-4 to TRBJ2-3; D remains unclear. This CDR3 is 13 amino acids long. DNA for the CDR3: TGTGCCAGCAGTTCCGTGAGCACAGATAGGCAGTATTTT. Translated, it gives CASSSVSTDRQYF.

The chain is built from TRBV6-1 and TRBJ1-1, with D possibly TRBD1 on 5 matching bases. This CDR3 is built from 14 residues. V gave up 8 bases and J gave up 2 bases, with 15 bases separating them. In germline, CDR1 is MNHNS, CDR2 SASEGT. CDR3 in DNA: TGTGCCAGCGAAGATACGGGGGGAAACACTGAAGCTTTCTTT. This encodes CASEDTGGNTEAFF.

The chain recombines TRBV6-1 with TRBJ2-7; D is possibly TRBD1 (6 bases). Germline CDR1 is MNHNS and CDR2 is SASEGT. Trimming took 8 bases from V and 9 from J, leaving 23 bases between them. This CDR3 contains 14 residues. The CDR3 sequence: CASGPQGILNWQYF. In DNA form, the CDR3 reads TGTGCCAGCGGACCCCAGGGGATCCTAAACTGGCAGTACTTC.

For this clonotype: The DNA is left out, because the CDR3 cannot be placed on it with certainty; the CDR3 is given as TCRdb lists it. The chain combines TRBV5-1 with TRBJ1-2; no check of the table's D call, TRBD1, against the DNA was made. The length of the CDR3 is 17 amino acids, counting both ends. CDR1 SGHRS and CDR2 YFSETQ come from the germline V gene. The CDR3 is CASSLVGQGATNYGCTF.

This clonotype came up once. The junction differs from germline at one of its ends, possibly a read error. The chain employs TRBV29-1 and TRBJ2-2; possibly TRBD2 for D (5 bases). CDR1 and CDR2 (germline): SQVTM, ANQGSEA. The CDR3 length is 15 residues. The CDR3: CSVGRAALNSGELFF. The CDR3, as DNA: TGCAGCGTTGGGCGAGCGGCACTAAACAGCGGGGAGCTGTTTTTT.

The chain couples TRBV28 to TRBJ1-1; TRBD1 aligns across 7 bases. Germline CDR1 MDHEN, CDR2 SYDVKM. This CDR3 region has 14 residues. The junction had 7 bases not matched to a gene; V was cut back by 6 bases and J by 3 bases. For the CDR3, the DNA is TGTGCCAGCAGACAAGGGGGCAAGGACACTGAAGCTTTCTTT. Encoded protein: CASRQGGKDTEAFF.

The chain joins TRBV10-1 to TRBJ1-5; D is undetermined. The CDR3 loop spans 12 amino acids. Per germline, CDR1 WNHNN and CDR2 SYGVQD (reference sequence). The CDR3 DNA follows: TGCGCAGCAGTGAGTCCGGCCAAGCCCCAGCATTTT. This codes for CAAVSPAKPQHF.

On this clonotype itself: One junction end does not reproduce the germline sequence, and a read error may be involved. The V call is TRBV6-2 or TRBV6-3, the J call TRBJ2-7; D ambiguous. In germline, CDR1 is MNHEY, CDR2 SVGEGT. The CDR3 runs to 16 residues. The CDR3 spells CASSYHRNPASYEEYF. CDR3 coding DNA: TGTGCCAGCAGTTACCACCGCAATCCGGCGTCCTACGAGGAGTACTTC.

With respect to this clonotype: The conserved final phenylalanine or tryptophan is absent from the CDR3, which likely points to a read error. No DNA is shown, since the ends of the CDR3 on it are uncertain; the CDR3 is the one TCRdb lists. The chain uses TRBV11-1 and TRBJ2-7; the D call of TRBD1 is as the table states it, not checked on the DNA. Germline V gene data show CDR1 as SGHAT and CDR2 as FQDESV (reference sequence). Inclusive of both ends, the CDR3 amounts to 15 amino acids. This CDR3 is CASSSRDTPSYELYL.

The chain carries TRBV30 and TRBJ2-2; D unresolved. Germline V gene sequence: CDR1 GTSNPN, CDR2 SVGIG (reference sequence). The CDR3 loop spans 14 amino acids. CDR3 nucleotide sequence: TGTACCCGTCTGGCACTCAGCAGCGCCGGGGAGCTGTTTTTT. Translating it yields CTRLALSSAGELFF.

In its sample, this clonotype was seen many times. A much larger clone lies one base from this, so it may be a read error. CDR3 in DNA: TGTGCCAGCAGCACCGGACGGGTTCCCGAGCCCCAGCATTTT. This encodes CASSTGRVPEPQHF. V usage is TRBV11-2 and J usage is TRBJ1-5; no clear D gene. CDR3 length equals 14 residues. The germline V gene encodes CDR1 SGHAT and CDR2 FQNNGV. V gave up 5 bases and J gave up 8 bases, with 16 bases separating them.

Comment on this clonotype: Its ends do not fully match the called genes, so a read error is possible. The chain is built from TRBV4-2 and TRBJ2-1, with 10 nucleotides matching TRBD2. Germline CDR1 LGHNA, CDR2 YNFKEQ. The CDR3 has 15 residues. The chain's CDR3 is CASWPTGTSVNEQPF. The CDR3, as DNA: TGTGCCAGCTGGCCAACCGGGACTAGCGTCAATGAGCAGCCCTTC.

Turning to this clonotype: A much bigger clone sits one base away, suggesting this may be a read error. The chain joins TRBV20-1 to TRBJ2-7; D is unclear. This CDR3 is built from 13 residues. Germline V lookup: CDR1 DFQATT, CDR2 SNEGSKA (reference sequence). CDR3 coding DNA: TGCGGTGCTCTGTTGTCCAGCTCCTACGAGCAGTACTTC. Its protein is CGALLSSSYEQYF.